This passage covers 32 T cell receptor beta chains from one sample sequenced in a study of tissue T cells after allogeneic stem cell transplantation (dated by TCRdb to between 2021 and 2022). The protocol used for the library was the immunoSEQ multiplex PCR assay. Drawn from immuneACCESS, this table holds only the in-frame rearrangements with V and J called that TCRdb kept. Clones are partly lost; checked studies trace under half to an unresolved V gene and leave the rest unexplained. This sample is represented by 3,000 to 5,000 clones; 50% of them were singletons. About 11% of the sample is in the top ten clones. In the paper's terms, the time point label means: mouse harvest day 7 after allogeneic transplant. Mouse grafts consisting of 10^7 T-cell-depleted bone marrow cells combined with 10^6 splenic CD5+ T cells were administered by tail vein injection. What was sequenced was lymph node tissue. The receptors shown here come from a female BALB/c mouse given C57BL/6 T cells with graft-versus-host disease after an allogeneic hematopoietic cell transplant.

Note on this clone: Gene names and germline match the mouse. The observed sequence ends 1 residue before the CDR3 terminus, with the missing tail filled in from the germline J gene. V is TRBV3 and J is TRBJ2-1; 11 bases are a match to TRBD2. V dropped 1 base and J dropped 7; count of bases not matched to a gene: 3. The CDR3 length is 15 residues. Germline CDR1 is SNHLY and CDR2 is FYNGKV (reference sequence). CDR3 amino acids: CASSLDWGGWAEQFF. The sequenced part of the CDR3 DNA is TGTGCCAGCAGCTTAGACTGGGGGGGCTGGGCTGAGCAGTTC.

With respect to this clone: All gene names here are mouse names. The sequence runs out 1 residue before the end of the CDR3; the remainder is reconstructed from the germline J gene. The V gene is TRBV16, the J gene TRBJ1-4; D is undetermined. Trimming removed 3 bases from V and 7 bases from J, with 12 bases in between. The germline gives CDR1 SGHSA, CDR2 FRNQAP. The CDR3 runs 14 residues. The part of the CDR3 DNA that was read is TGTGCAAGCAGCTTGGATGGAGGGAGCGAAAGATTATTT. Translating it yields CASSLDGGSERLF. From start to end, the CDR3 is CASSLDGGSERLFF.

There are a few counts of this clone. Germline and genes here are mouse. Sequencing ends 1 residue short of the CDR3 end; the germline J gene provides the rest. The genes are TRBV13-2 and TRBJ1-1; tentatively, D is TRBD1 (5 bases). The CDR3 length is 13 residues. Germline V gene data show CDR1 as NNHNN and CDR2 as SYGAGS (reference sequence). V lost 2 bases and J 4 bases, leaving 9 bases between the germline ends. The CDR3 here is CASGEGGGTEVFF. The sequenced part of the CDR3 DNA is TGTGCCAGCGGTGAGGGGGGTGGCACAGAAGTCTTC.

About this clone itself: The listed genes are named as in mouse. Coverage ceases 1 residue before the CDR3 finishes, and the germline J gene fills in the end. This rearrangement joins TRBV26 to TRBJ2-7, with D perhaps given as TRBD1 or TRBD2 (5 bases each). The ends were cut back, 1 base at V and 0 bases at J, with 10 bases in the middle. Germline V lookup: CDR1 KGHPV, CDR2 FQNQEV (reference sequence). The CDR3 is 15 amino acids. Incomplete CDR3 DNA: TGTGCCAGCAGTCTGTACGGGGCCAGCTCCTATGAACAGTAC. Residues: CASSLYGASSYEQY. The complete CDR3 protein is CASSLYGASSYEQYF.

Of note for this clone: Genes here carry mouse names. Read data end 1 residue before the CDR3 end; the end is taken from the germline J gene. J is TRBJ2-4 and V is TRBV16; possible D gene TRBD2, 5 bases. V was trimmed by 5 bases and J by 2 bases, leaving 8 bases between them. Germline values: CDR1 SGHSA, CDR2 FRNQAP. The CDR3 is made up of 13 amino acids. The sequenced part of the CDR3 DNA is TGTGCAAGCAGCACGGACTATCAAAACACCTTGTAC. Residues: CASSTDYQNTLY. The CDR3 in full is CASSTDYQNTLYF.

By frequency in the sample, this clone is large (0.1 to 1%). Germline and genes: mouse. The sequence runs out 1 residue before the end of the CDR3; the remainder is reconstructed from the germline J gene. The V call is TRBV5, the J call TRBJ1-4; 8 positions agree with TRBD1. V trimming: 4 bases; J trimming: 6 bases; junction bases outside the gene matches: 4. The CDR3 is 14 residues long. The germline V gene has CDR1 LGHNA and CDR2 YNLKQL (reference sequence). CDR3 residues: CASSLAGGHERLFF. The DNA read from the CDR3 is TGTGCCAGCAGCCTCGCAGGGGGCCACGAAAGATTATTT.

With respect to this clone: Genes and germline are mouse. This CDR3 is CASSFGQNTLYF. The covered CDR3 bases are TGTGCCAGCAGCTTTGGTCAAAACACCTTGTAC. The chain employs TRBV3 and TRBJ2-4; D is uncertain. From the germline J gene comes the end of the CDR3, since the read stops 1 residue before it. The CDR3 contains 12 residues. Looked up from germline, CDR1 is SNHLY and CDR2 is FYNGKV (reference sequence). Trimming shortened V by 3 bases and J by 1 base, and 2 bases separated the two germline ends.

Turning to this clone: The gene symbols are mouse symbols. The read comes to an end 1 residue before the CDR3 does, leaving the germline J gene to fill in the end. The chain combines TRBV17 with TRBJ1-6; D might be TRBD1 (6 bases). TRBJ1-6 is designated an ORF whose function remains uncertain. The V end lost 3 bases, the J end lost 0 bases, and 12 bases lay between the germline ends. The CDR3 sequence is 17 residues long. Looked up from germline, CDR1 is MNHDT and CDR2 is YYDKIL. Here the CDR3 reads CASSSPGQTSYNSPLYF. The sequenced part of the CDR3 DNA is TGTGCTAGCAGTAGTCCGGGACAAACTTCCTATAATTCGCCCCTCTAC.

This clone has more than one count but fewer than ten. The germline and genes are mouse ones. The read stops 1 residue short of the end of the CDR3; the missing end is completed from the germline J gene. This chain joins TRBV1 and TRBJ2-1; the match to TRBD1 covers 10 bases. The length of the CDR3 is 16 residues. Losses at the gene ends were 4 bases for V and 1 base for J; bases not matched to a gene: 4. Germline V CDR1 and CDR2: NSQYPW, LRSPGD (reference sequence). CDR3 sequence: CTCSGQGAGNYAEQFF. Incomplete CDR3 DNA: TGCACCTGCAGTGGACAGGGGGCGGGAAACTATGCTGAGCAGTTC.

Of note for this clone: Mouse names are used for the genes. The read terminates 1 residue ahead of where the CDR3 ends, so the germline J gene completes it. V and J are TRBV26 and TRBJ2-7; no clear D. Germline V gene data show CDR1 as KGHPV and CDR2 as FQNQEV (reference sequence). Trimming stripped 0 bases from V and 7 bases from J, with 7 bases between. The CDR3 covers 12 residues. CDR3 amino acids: CASSLSRGEQYF. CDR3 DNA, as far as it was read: TGTGCCAGCAGTCTGTCAAGAGGGGAACAGTAC.

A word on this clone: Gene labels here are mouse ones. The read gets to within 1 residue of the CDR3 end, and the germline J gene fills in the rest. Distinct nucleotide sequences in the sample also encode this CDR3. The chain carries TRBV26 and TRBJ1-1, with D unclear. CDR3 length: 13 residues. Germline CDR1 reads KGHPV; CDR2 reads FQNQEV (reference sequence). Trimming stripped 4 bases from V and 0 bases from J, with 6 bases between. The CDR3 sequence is CASSPGQNTEVFF. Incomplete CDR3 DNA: TGTGCCAGCAGTCCTGGACAGAACACAGAAGTCTTC.

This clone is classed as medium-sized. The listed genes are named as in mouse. The CDR3 spells CASSLGAGSYEQYF. The CDR3 bases that were read are TGTGCCAGCAGTCTGGGGGCGGGCTCCTATGAACAGTAC. The chain uses TRBV26 and TRBJ2-7; tentatively, D is TRBD1 or TRBD2 (5 bases each). The CDR3 end is not reached by the read, which stops 1 residue before it; the germline J gene fills it in. This CDR3 contains 14 residues. Germline CDR1 is KGHPV and CDR2 is FQNQEV (reference sequence). Trimming took 2 bases from V and 0 from J, leaving 8 bases between them.

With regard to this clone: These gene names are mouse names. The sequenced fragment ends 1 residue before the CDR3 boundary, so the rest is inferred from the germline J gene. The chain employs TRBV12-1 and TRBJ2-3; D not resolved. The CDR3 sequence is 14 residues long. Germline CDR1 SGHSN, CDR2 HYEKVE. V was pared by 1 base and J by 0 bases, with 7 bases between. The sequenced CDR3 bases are TGTGCCAGCTCTCTTCACCATAGTGCAGAAACGCTGTAT. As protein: CASSLHHSAETLY. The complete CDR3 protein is CASSLHHSAETLYF. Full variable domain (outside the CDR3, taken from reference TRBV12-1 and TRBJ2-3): DSGVVQSPRHIIKEKGGRSVLTCIPISGHSNVVWYQQTLGKELKFLIQHYEKVERDKGFLPSRFSVQQFDDYHSEMNMSALELEDSAMYFCASSLHHSAETLYFGSGTRLTVL.

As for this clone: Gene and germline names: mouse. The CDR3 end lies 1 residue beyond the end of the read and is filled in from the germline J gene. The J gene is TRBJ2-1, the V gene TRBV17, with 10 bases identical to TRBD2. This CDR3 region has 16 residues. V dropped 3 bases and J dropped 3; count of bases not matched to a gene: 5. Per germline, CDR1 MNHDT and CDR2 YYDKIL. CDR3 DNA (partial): TGTGCTAGCAGTAGGGGGGGACTGGGGTCCTATGCTGAGCAGTTC. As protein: CASSRGGLGSYAEQF. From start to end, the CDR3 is CASSRGGLGSYAEQFF.

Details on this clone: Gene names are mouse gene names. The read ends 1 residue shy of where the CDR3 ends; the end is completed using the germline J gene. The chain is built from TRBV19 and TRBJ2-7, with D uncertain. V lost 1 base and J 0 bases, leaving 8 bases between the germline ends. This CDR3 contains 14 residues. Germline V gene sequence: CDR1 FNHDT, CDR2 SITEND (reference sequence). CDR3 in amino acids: CASSIRQSSYEQYF. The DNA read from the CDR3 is TGTGCCAGCAGTATAAGACAAAGCTCCTATGAACAGTAC.

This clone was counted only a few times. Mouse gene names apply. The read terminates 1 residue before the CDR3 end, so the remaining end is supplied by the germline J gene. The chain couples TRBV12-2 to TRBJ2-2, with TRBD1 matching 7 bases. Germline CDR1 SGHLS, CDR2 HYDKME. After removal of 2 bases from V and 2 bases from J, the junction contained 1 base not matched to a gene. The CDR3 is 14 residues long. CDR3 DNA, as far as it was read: TGTGCCAGCTCTCCGGGACAGAACACCGGGCAGCTCTAC. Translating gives CASSPGQNTGQLY. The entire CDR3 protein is CASSPGQNTGQLYF.

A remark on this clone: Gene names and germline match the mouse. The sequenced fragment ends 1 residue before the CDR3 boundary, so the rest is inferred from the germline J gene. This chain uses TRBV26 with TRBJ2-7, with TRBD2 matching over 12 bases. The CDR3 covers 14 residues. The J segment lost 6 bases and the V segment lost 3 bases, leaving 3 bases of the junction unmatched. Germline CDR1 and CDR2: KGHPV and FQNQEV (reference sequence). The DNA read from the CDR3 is TGTGCCAGCAGTCTAGACTGGGGGGGCGCTGAACAGTAC. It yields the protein CASSLDWGGAEQY. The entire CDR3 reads CASSLDWGGAEQYF.

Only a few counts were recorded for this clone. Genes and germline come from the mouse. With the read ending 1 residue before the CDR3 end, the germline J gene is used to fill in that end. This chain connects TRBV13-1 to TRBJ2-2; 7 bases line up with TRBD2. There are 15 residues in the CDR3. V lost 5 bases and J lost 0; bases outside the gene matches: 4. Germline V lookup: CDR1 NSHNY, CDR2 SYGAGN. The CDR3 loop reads CASSHWGSNTGQLYF. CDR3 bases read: TGTGCCAGCAGCCACTGGGGATCAAACACCGGGCAGCTCTAC.

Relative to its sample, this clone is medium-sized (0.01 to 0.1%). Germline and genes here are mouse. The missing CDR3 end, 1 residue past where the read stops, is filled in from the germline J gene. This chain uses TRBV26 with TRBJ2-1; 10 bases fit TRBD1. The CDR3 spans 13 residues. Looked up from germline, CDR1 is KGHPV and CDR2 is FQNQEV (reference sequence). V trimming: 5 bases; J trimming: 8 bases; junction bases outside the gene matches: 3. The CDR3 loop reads CASSWDRGTEQFF. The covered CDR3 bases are TGTGCCAGCAGTTGGGACAGGGGAACTGAGCAGTTC.

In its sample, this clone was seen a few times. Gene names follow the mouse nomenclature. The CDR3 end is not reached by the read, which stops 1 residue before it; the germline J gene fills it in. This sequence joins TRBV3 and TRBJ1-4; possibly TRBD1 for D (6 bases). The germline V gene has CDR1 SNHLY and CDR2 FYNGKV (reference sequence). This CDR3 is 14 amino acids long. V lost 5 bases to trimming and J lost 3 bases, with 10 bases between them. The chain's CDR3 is CASSPRTANERLFF. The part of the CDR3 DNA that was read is TGTGCCAGCAGCCCTCGGACAGCCAACGAAAGATTATTT.

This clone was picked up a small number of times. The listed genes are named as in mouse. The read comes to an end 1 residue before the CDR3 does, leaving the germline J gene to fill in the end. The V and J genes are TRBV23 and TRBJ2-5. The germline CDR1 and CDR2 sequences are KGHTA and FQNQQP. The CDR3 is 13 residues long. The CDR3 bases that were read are TGCTCCAGCAGTCAAGGGCGGGAAGACACCCAGTAC. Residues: CSSSQGREDTQY. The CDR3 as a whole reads CSSSQGREDTQYF.

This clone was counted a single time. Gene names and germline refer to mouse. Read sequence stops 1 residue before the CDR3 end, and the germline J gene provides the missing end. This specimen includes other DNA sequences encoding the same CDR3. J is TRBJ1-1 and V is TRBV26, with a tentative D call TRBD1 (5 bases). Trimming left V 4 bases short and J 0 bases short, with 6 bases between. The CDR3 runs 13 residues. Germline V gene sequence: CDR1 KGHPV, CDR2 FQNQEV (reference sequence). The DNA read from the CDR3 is TGTGCCAGCAGTCCGGGACAGAACACAGAAGTCTTC. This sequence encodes CASSPGQNTEVF. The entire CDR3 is CASSPGQNTEVFF.

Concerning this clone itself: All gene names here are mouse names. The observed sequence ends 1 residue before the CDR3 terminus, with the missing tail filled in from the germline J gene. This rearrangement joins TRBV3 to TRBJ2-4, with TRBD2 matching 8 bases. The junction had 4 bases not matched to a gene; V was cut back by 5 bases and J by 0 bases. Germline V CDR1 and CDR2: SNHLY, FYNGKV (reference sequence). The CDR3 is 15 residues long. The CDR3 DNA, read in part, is TGTGCCAGCAGCCCGGACTGGGCTAGTCAAAACACCTTGTAC. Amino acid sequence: CASSPDWASQNTLY. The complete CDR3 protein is CASSPDWASQNTLYF. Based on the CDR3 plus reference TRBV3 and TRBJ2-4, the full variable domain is GPKVLQIPSHQIIDMGQMVTLNCDPVSNHLYFYWYKQILGQQMEFLVNFYNGKVMEKSKLFKDQFSVERPDGSYFTLKIQPTALEDSAVYFCASSPDWASQNTLYFGAGTRLSVL.

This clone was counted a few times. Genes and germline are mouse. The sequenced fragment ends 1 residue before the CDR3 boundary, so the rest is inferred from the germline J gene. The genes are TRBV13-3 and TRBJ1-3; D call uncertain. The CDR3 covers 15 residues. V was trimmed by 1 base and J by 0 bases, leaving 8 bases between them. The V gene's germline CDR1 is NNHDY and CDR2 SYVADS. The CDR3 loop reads CASSDSGLSGNTLYF. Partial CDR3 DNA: TGTGCCAGCAGTGATTCAGGTCTTTCTGGAAATACGCTCTAT.

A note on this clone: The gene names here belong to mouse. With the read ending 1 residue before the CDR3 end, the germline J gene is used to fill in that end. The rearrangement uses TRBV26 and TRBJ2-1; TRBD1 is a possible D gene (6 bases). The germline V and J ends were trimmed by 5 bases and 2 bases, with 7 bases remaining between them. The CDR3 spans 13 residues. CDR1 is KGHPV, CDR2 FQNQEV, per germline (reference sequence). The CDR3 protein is CASSRTDYAEQFF. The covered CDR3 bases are TGTGCCAGCAGTAGGACAGACTATGCTGAGCAGTTC.

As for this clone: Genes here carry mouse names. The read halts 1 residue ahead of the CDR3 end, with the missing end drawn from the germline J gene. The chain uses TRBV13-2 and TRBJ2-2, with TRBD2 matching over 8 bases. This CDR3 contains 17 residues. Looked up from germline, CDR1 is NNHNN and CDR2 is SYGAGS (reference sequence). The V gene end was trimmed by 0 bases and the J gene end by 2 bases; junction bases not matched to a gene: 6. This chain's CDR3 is CASGDAKGGRNTGQLYF. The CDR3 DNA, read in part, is TGTGCCAGCGGTGATGCAAAGGGGGGGCGCAACACCGGGCAGCTCTAC.

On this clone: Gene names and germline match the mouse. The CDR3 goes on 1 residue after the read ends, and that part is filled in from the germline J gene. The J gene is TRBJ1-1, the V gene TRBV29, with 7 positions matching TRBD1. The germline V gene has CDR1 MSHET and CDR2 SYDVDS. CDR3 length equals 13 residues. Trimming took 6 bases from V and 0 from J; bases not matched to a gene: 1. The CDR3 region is CASSRGSNTEVFF. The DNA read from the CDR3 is TGTGCTAGCAGCAGGGGGTCAAACACAGAAGTCTTC.

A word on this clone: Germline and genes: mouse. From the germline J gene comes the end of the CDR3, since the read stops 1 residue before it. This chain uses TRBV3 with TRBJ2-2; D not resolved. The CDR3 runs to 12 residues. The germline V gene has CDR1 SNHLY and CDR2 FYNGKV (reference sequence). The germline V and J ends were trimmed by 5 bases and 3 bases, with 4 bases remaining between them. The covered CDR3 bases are TGTGCCAGCAGCCGGGACACCGGGCAGCTCTAC. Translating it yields CASSRDTGQLY. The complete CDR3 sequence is CASSRDTGQLYF.

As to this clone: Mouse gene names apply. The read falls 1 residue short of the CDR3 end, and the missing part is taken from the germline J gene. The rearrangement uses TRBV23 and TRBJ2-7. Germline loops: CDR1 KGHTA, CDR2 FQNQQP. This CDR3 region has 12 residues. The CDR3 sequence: CSSSQSGNEQYF. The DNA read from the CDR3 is TGCTCCAGCAGTCAATCAGGGAATGAACAGTAC.

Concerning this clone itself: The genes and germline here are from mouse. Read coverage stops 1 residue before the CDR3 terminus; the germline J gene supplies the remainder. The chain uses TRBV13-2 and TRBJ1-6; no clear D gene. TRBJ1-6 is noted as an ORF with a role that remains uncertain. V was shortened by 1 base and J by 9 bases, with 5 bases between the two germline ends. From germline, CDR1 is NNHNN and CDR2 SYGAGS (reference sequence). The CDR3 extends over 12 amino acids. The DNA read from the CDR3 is TGTGCCAGCGGTGATAGAGGTTCGCCCCTCTAC. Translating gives CASGDRGSPLY. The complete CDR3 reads CASGDRGSPLYF.

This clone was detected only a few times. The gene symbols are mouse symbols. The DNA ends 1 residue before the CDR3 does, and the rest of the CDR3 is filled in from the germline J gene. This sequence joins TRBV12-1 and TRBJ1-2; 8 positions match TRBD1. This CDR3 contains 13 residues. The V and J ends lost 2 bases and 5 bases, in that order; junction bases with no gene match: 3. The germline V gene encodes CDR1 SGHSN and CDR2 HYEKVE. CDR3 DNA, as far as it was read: TGTGCCAGCTCTCGACAGGGGCGGTCCGACTACACC. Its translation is CASSRQGRSDYT. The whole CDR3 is CASSRQGRSDYTF.

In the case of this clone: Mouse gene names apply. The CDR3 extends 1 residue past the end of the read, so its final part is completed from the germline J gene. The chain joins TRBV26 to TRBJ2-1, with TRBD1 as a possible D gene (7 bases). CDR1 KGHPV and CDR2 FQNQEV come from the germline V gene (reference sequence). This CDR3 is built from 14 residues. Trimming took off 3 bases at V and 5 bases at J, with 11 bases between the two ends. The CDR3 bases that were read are TGTGCCAGCAGTCTTGGCAGGGGGGATGCTGAGCAGTTC. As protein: CASSLGRGDAEQF. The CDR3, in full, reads CASSLGRGDAEQFF.